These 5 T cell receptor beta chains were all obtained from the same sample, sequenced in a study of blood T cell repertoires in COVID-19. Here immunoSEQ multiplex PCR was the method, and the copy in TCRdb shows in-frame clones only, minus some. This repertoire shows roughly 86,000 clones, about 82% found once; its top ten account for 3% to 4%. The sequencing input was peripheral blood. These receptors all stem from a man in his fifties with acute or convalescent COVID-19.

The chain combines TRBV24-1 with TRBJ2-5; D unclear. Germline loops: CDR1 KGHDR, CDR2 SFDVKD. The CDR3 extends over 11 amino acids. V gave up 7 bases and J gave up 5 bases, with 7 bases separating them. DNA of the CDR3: TGTGCCACCAGCGCCCGGGAGACCCAGTACTTC. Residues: CATSARETQYF.

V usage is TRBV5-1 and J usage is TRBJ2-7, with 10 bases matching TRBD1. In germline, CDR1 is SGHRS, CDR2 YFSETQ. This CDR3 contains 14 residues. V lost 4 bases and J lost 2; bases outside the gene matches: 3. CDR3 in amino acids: CASSPGTGAYEQYF. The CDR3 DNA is TGCGCCAGCAGCCCCGGGACAGGGGCCTACGAGCAGTACTTC. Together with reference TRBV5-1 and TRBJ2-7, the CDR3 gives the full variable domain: KAGVTQTPRYLIKTRGQQVTLSCSPISGHRSVSWYQQTPGQGLQFLFEYFSETQRNKGNFPGRFSGRQFSNSRSEMNVSTLELGDSALYLCASSPGTGAYEQYFGPGTRLTVT.

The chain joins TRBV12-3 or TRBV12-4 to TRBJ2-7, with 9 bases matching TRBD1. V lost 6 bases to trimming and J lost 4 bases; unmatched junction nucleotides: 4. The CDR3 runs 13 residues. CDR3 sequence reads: CASSRDRAYEQYF. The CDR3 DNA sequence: TGTGCCAGCAGCAGGGACAGGGCGTACGAGCAGTACTTC.

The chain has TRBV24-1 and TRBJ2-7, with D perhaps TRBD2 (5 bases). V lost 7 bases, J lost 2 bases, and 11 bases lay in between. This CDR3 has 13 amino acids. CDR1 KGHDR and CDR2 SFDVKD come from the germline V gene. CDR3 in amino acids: CATSATGTYEQYF. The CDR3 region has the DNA TGTGCCACCAGCGCCACCGGGACCTACGAGCAGTACTTC.

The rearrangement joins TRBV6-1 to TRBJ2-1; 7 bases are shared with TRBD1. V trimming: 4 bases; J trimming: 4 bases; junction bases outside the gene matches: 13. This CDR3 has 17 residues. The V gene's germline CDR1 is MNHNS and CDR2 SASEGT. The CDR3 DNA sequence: TGTGCCAGCAGTGGACAGGGCACGCGACCCTTATACAATGAGCAGTTCTTC. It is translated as CASSGQGTRPLYNEQFF.